This T cell receptor beta chain was identified during a study of blood T cell repertoires in COVID-19. The CDR3 contains 12 residues. Looked up from germline, CDR1 is SGDLS and CDR2 is YYNGEE. The germline V and J ends were trimmed by 4 bases and 12 bases, with 17 bases remaining between them. Authors' data handling: Nucleated cell number was recorded as an estimate derived from reference gene primer amplification. Profiled with immunoSEQ multiplex PCR; TCRdb holds only in-frame clones, not every one. V, J and clone size were drawn from that table, and D and trimming were deduced from the DNA. The data contain 150,000 to 200,000 clones, around four fifths of them singletons.

The chain carries TRBV9 and TRBJ2-7; no firm D call. The origin of this receptor is a woman aged 80 or older with acute or convalescent COVID-19. The sequencing sample was made of peripheral blood. The CDR3 nucleotides are TGTGCCAGCAGCCCTACCCCTAACGAGGTGTACTTC. Protein: CASSPTPNEVYF. The complete variable domain, with remaining parts taken from reference TRBV9 and TRBJ2-7, reads DSGVTQTPKHLITATGQRVTLRCSPRSGDLSVYWYQQSLDQGLQFLIQYYNGEERAKGNILERFSAQQFPDLHSELNLSSLELGDSALYFCASSPTPNEVYFGPGTRLTVT.